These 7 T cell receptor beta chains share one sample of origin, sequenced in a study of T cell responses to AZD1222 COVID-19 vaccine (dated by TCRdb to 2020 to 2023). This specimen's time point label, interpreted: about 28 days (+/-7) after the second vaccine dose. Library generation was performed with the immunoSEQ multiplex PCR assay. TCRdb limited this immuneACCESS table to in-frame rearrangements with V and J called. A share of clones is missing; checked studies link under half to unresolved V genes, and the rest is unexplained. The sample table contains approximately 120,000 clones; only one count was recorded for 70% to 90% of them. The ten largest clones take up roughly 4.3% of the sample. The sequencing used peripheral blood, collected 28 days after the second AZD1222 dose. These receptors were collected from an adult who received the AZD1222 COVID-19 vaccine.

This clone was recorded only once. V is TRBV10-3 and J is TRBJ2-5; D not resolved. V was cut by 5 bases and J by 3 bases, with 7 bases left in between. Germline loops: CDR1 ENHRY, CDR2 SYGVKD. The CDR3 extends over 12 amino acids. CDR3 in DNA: TGTGCCATCAGTCCGGACGAAGAGACCCAGTACTTC. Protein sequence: CAISPDEETQYF.

The CDR3 DNA sequence: TGTGCCAGTAGTATAAAAGACAGGAACTCCTACGAGCAGTACTTC. It is translated as CASSIKDRNSYEQYF. V gene TRBV19 combines with J gene TRBJ2-7; D is perhaps TRBD1 (6 bases). Germline V lookup: CDR1 LNHDA, CDR2 SQIVND (reference sequence). The ends were cut back, 2 bases at V and 0 bases at J, with 11 bases in the middle. There are 15 residues in the CDR3. The whole variable domain, filled in from reference TRBV19 and TRBJ2-7, reads DGGITQSPKYLFRKEGQNVTLSCEQNLNHDAMYWYRQDPGQGLRLIYYSQIVNDFQKGDIAEGYSVSREKKESFPLTVTSAQKNPTAFYLCASSIKDRNSYEQYFGPGTRLTVT.

CDR3 sequence (DNA): TGTGCCAGCAGTGAAAGGGCCTCACCCCTCCACTTT. It translates to CASSERASPLHF. The gene calls are TRBV2 and TRBJ1-6, with D uncertain. Trimming cost V 2 bases and J 10 bases, with 6 bases left between them. This CDR3 contains 12 residues. Germline CDR1 reads SNHLY; CDR2 reads FYNNEI.

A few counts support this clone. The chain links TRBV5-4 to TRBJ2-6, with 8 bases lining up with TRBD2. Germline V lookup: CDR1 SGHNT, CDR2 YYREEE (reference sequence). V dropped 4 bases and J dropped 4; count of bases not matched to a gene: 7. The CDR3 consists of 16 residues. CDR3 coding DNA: TGTGCCAGCAGCCCCCGGGGGGGGTCGGGGGCCAACGTCCTGACTTTC. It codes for CASSPRGGSGANVLTF.

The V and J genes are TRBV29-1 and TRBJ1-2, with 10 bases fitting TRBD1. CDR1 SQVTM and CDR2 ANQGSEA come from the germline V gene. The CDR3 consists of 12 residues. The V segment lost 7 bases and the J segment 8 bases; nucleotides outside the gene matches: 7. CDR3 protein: CSGGQGSGGYTF. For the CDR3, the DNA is TGCAGCGGGGGACAGGGGAGCGGAGGCTACACCTTC.

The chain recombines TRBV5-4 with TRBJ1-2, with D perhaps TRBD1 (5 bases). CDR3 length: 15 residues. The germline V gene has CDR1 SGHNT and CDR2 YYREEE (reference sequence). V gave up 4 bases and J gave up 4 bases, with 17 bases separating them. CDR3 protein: CASSQDQTRVYGYTF. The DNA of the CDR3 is TGTGCCAGCAGCCAAGACCAAACCAGGGTCTATGGCTACACCTTC.

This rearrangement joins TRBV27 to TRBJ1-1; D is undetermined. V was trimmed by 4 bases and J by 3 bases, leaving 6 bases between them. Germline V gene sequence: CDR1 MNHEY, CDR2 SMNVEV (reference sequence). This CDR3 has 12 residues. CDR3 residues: CASSYRDTEAFF. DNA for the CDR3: TGTGCCAGCAGTTACCGGGACACTGAAGCTTTCTTT.